This T cell receptor beta chain was obtained from a study of patients and donors after allogeneic stem cell transplantation. TCRdb reprocessed the RT-PCR reads via MiXCR and lists one record per CDR3 protein. The sample yields 150,000 to 250,000 distinct CDR3 sequences, 40% to 45% seen once. Germline V CDR1 and CDR2: DFQATT, SNEGSKA (reference sequence). The V end lost 0 bases, the J end lost 2 bases, and 14 bases lay between the germline ends. This CDR3 region has 15 residues. The V gene is TRBV20-1, the J gene TRBJ2-7; tentatively, D is TRBD2 (5 bases). The TCR originated in a human donor who was either an allogeneic HSCT recipient or a stem cell or donor lymphocyte infusion donor (not recorded which). It is not recorded whose cells these are; they may come from a transplant donor. The source material was blood, either unsorted or a sorted T cell fraction (not recorded which). For the CDR3, the DNA is TGCAGTGCTAGAGATGGAGGCAGCAAAGCCTACGAGCAGTACTTC. Its translation is CSARDGGSKAYEQYF.